Below, 20 T cell receptor beta chains from the same sample are listed, as sequenced in a study of T cell responses to AZD1222 COVID-19 vaccine. Produced via immunoSEQ multiplex PCR; TCRdb's table is partial and in-frame only. In the table there are about 94,000 clones, 85% of which are singletons. Sequenced here: peripheral blood, sampled 28 days after the second AZD1222 dose. The receptor source for this set is an adult who received the AZD1222 COVID-19 vaccine.

The chain uses TRBV6-5 and TRBJ1-5, with 7 bases that match TRBD1. J gave up 0 bases and V 9 bases, and 5 bases lay outside the gene matches. The CDR3 has 14 residues. CDR1 and CDR2 (germline): MNHEY, SVGAGI. CDR3 protein: CASTYRGSNQPQHF. CDR3 DNA: TGTGCCAGTACCTACAGGGGTAGCAATCAGCCCCAGCATTTT.

The rearrangement joins TRBV28 to TRBJ1-4, with a weak D call TRBD1 (6 bases). Trimming shortened V by 0 bases and J by 7 bases, and 12 bases separated the two germline ends. Germline V CDR1 and CDR2: MDHEN, SYDVKM. This CDR3 has 15 residues. The CDR3 reads CASSLWGGLGEKLFF. The CDR3 coding sequence is TGTGCCAGCAGTTTATGGGGGGGGCTGGGTGAAAAACTGTTTTTT. Using reference TRBV28 and TRBJ1-4 for the parts outside the CDR3, the full variable domain is DVKVTQSSRYLVKRTGEKVFLECVQDMDHENMFWYRQDPGLGLRLIYFSYDVKMKEKGDIPEGYSVSREKKERFSLILESASTNQTSMYLCASSLWGGLGEKLFFGSGTQLSVL.

This rearrangement joins TRBV9 to TRBJ2-3, with TRBD2 as a possible D gene (5 bases). This CDR3 contains 15 residues. Per the germline V gene, CDR1 is SGDLS and CDR2 is YYNGEE. The V end was cut by 0 bases, the J end by 4 bases, with 12 bases between. The CDR3 protein is CASSVGGEESDTQYF. The DNA for the CDR3 is TGTGCCAGCAGCGTAGGGGGAGAGGAGTCAGATACGCAGTATTTT.

The chain combines TRBV5-1 with TRBJ2-5; unclear D gene. Trimming left V 4 bases short and J 2 bases short, with 15 bases between. This CDR3 region has 15 residues. The germline V gene has CDR1 SGHRS and CDR2 YFSETQ. The CDR3 spells CASSRYGENQETQYF. CDR3 nucleotides: TGCGCCAGCAGCCGGTATGGAGAAAATCAAGAGACCCAGTACTTC.

This clone was counted once. The chain joins TRBV10-3 to TRBJ2-3; 10 bases are shared with TRBD2. The CDR3 runs to 18 residues. The J segment lost 6 bases and the V segment lost 0 bases, leaving 12 bases of the junction unmatched. Germline assignment: CDR1 ENHRY and CDR2 SYGVKD. The CDR3: CAISESRVASGSRDTQYF. DNA for the CDR3: TGTGCCATCAGTGAGTCGCGGGTGGCTAGCGGGAGTCGGGATACGCAGTATTTT.

The chain is built from TRBV19 and TRBJ1-3, with D possibly TRBD1 on 5 matching bases. Germline V gene sequence: CDR1 LNHDA, CDR2 SQIVND (reference sequence). V lost 6 bases and J 0 bases, leaving 18 bases between the germline ends. CDR3 length: 17 residues. The CDR3 bases are TGTGCCAGTAGAGATGATCCGGGACGTAACTCTGGAAACACCATATATTTT. Translating it yields CASRDDPGRNSGNTIYF.

The chain carries TRBV21-1 and TRBJ1-5. TRBV21-1 is a recognized pseudogene. The CDR3 is 17 amino acids. The CDR3 region has the DNA TGTGCCAGCAGCAACAATAGTTGGACGGTTAGCAATCAGCCCCAGCATTTT. Residues: CASSNNSWTVSNQPQHF.

This clone was seen only once. The chain is built from TRBV5-5 and TRBJ2-7; TRBD2 aligns across 10 bases. Germline trimming cut 6 bases from V and 4 bases from J; bases unmatched to any gene: 13. CDR1 is SGHKS and CDR2 is YYEKEE in the germline V gene (reference sequence). The CDR3 consists of 16 residues. CDR3 in amino acids: CASNKIAGGGQYEQYF. The CDR3 region has the DNA TGTGCCAGCAATAAGATAGCGGGAGGTGGTCAGTACGAGCAGTACTTC.

Only a few counts were recorded for this clone. The chain couples TRBV7-9 to TRBJ1-2, with D tentatively TRBD1 (5 bases). Germline V gene data show CDR1 as SEHNR and CDR2 as FQNEAQ (reference sequence). Trimming left V 1 base short and J 3 bases short, with 15 bases between. The CDR3 covers 16 residues. The CDR3 loop is CASSLGLRQGYYGYTF. Written as DNA, the CDR3 is TGTGCCAGCAGCTTAGGGCTTCGTCAGGGATACTATGGCTACACCTTC. Looking up the rest from reference TRBV7-9 and TRBJ1-2 gives the full variable domain: DTGVSQNPRHKITKRGQNVTFRCDPISEHNRLYWYRQTLGQGPEFLTYFQNEAQLEKSRLLSDRFSAERPKGSFSTLEIQRTEQGDSAMYLCASSLGLRQGYYGYTFGSGTRLTVV.

This chain links TRBV7-2 with TRBJ1-3; D is uncertain. The CDR3 is 16 residues long. V lost 1 base and J 0 bases, leaving 10 bases between the germline ends. Germline lookup yields CDR1 SGHTA and CDR2 FQGNSA. CDR3 residues: CASSLVVGFSGNTIYF. CDR3 nucleotide sequence: TGTGCCAGCAGCTTAGTAGTGGGGTTCTCTGGAAACACCATATATTTT.

The gene calls are TRBV11-2 and TRBJ2-7; D is unclear. Germline V lookup: CDR1 SGHAT, CDR2 FQNNGV. Trimming cost V 4 bases and J 2 bases, with 9 bases left between them. The CDR3 sequence is 13 residues long. CDR3 nucleotide sequence: TGTGCCAGCAGCTCCTCCCTCGCCTACGAGCAGTACTTC. The encoded protein is CASSSSLAYEQYF.

V is TRBV10-3 and J is TRBJ1-2; no clear D gene. The V and J ends lost 2 bases and 3 bases respectively, with 13 bases between them. This CDR3 comprises 15 residues. Germline V lookup: CDR1 ENHRY, CDR2 SYGVKD. CDR3 sequence (DNA): TGTGCCATCAGTGAGCGGAGGACCGCAGACTATGGCTACACCTTC. This encodes CAISERRTADYGYTF.

V gene TRBV21-1 combines with J gene TRBJ2-7; the table names TRBD2, a call not compared with the DNA. TRBV21-1 represents a pseudogene. The CDR3 is 16 residues long. The CDR3 DNA is TGTGCCAGCAGACCGGCGGGGGAAAGACGCCCCTACGAGCAGTACTTC. Encoded protein: CASRPAGERRPYEQYF.

In this sample, this clone turned up once. The gene calls are TRBV10-2 and TRBJ2-1; D remains ambiguous. CDR1 and CDR2 from the germline V gene are WSHSY and SAAADI. The CDR3 consists of 12 residues. The V gene lost 9 bases and the J gene lost 0 bases, with 6 bases spanning the gap. CDR3 sequence: CASGDSYNEQFF. The CDR3, as DNA: TGCGCCAGTGGCGACTCCTACAATGAGCAGTTCTTC.

The chain recombines TRBV2 with TRBJ1-5; 8 bases fit TRBD1. The length of the CDR3 is 15 residues. The trim removed 6 bases at V and 2 bases at J, leaving 6 bases unmatched. Germline CDR1 SNHLY, CDR2 FYNNEI. The CDR3 DNA is TGTGCCAGCAGGGCAGGGGGCTGGGGCAATCAGCCCCAGCATTTT. Its protein product is CASRAGGWGNQPQHF.

V gene TRBV6-6 combines with J gene TRBJ2-2; 9 bases are shared with TRBD2. CDR1 is MNHNY and CDR2 is SVGAGI in the germline V gene (reference sequence). The CDR3 has 15 amino acids. V lost 5 bases and J lost 4; bases outside the gene matches: 5. CDR3 residues: CASSQRGAVTGELFF. The CDR3 DNA sequence: TGTGCCAGCAGTCAGCGGGGGGCCGTCACCGGGGAGCTGTTTTTT.

V and J are TRBV21-1 and TRBJ1-6. TRBV21-1 is a pseudogene locus. This CDR3 region has 15 residues. The CDR3 DNA is TGTGCCAGCAGCATCGGGCCGGGTCATAATTCACCCCTCCACTTT. This translates into CASSIGPGHNSPLHF.

The chain combines TRBV7-2 with TRBJ2-7, with D tentatively TRBD2 (6 bases). The V gene's germline CDR1 is SGHTA and CDR2 FQGNSA. This CDR3 region has 15 residues. The V end lost 5 bases, the J end lost 4 bases, and 18 bases lay between the germline ends. The CDR3 spells CASSPRGGGFYEQYF. In DNA form, the CDR3 reads TGTGCCAGCAGCCCCCGGGGAGGTGGCTTTTACGAGCAGTACTTC.

The chain combines TRBV21-1 with TRBJ2-5; the table names TRBD1, a call not compared with the DNA. TRBV21-1 is described as a pseudogene. The CDR3 consists of 14 residues. CDR3 loop: CASSRAGEGETQYF. CDR3 nucleotide sequence: TGTGCCAGCAGCAGAGCAGGGGAAGGGGAGACCCAGTACTTC.

The genes are TRBV3-1 (or the pseudogene TRBV3-2) and TRBJ2-7, with 11 bases lining up with TRBD2. Germline V gene lookup returns CDR1 LGHDT and CDR2 YNNKEL (reference sequence). V was clipped by 0 bases and J by 10 bases; unmatched bases: 8. The CDR3 contains 15 residues. CDR3 coding DNA: TGTGCCAGCAGCCAAGATCTTAGCGGGAGGGCCCAACAGTACTTC. Amino acids: CASSQDLSGRAQQYF.